These 15 T cell receptor beta chains came from one sample sequenced in a study of T cell changes during pregnancy in multiple sclerosis. Here immunoSEQ multiplex PCR was the method, and the copy in TCRdb shows in-frame clones only, minus some. The sample lists almost 50,000 clones; roughly nine tenths were seen once. This specimen was CD4+ T cells from peripheral blood mononuclear cells, taken in the second trimester of pregnancy. Receptor source: a female donor in good health, enrolled as a control in a pregnancy study.

The rearrangement links TRBV30 to TRBJ2-5; D unclear. Germline assignment: CDR1 GTSNPN and CDR2 SVGIG (reference sequence). V lost 2 bases and J 5 bases, leaving 15 bases between the germline ends. The CDR3 is 14 residues long. CDR3 sequence: CAWSSLRPRETQYF. The CDR3, as DNA: TGTGCCTGGAGTTCGTTGCGTCCTAGGGAGACCCAGTACTTC.

This sequence joins TRBV30 and TRBJ1-5; 7 bases agree with TRBD1. Germline lookup yields CDR1 GTSNPN and CDR2 SVGIG (reference sequence). V lost 1 base to trimming and J lost 2 bases; unmatched junction nucleotides: 5. The CDR3 sequence is 15 residues long. CDR3 sequence reads: CAWSETGEGNQPQHF. The CDR3 nucleotides are TGTGCCTGGAGTGAAACAGGGGAGGGCAATCAGCCCCAGCATTTT.

The chain employs TRBV27 and TRBJ2-5, with D possibly TRBD1 on 6 matching bases. The CDR3 covers 13 residues. Per the germline V gene, CDR1 is MNHEY and CDR2 is SMNVEV (reference sequence). With 6 bases removed from V and 0 bases from J, the gap between germline ends came to 8 bases. This chain's CDR3 is CASRGQDQETQYF. The CDR3 DNA follows: TGTGCCAGCAGGGGACAAGACCAAGAGACCCAGTACTTC.

CDR3 amino acids: CASGLDGSSYEQYF. In DNA form, the CDR3 reads TGTGCCAGCGGGTTGGACGGGAGCTCCTACGAGCAGTACTTC. This chain links TRBV28 with TRBJ2-7, with D possibly matching TRBD2 (6 bases). The V gene lost 8 bases and the J gene lost 0 bases, with 14 bases spanning the gap. Per germline, CDR1 MDHEN and CDR2 SYDVKM. The CDR3 is 14 amino acids.

V gene TRBV5-8 combines with J gene TRBJ2-6; D is perhaps TRBD2 (6 bases). Germline lookup yields CDR1 SGHTS and CDR2 YDEGEE. The V gene lost 0 bases and the J gene lost 3 bases, with 16 bases spanning the gap. CDR3 size: 18 residues. The CDR3 DNA reads TGTGCCAGCAGCTTGGAAAGGGACTGGTTCATTGGGGCCAACGTCCTGACTTTC. Amino acid sequence: CASSLERDWFIGANVLTF.

To note about this clone: Other DNA sequences of this sample code for an identical CDR3. The rearrangement uses TRBV7-2 and TRBJ1-4; no reliable D call. The CDR3 totals 14 residues. V gave up 1 base and J gave up 3 bases, with 6 bases separating them. CDR1 is SGHTA and CDR2 is FQGNSA in the germline V gene. CDR3 sequence (DNA): TGTGCCAGCAGCTTAGACAGAGCTAATGAAAAACTGTTTTTT. This translates into CASSLDRANEKLFF.

The gene calls are TRBV27 and TRBJ1-2; D might be TRBD1 (6 bases). The CDR3 loop spans 14 amino acids. V gave up 3 bases and J gave up 8 bases, with 16 bases separating them. In germline, CDR1 is MNHEY, CDR2 SMNVEV (reference sequence). The CDR3 DNA is TGTGCCAGCAGTTTTTGGCAGGGGAGTCGAGGCTACACCTTC. Translation gives CASSFWQGSRGYTF.

V is TRBV7-2 and J is TRBJ1-1; D gene uncertain. Germline lookup yields CDR1 SGHTA and CDR2 FQGNSA. V lost 4 bases and J lost 1, with 13 bases in between. CDR3 length: 15 amino acids. The CDR3 protein is CASSSRSDKNTEAFF. The CDR3 DNA reads TGTGCCAGCAGCTCCCGGTCCGACAAGAACACTGAAGCTTTCTTT.

CDR3 in amino acids: CASSANSGIFQFF. In DNA form, the CDR3 reads TGTGCCAGCAGTGCCAATTCAGGGATTTTCCAGTTCTTC. The chain joins TRBV27 to TRBJ2-1, with D tentatively TRBD1 (5 bases). V lost 5 bases, J lost 13 bases, and 18 bases lay in between. Germline loops: CDR1 MNHEY, CDR2 SMNVEV (reference sequence). The CDR3 length is 13 residues.

V and J are TRBV5-4 and TRBJ2-5; TRBD1 is a possible D gene (6 bases). The V end was cut by 1 base, the J end by 1 base, with 8 bases between. CDR1 is SGHNT, CDR2 YYREEE, per germline (reference sequence). The length of the CDR3 is 14 residues. The CDR3 here is CASSLTGLQETQYF. The CDR3, as DNA: TGTGCCAGCAGCTTGACAGGGCTCCAAGAGACCCAGTACTTC.

The CDR3 loop reads CASSLGTGNSPLHF. For the CDR3, the DNA is TGTGCCAGCAGCTTAGGGACGGGAAATTCACCCCTCCACTTT. V is TRBV7-2 and J is TRBJ1-6; unclear D gene. The germline CDR1 and CDR2 sequences are SGHTA and FQGNSA. This CDR3 spans 14 amino acids. V was pared by 1 base and J by 7 bases, with 8 bases between.

The chain recombines TRBV10-3 with TRBJ1-2, with 9 positions matching TRBD1. V lost 0 bases and J lost 4; bases outside the gene matches: 6. This CDR3 spans 16 amino acids. Germline lookup yields CDR1 ENHRY and CDR2 SYGVKD. As DNA, the CDR3 is TGTGCCATCAGTGAGTCCTCAATGACAGGGGGCTATGGCTACACCTTC. The encoded protein is CAISESSMTGGYGYTF.

The V call is TRBV30, the J call TRBJ1-1; TRBD1 matches at 7 bases. The CDR3 extends over 14 amino acids. V lost 8 bases to trimming and J lost 5 bases; unmatched junction nucleotides: 14. Germline assignment: CDR1 GTSNPN and CDR2 SVGIG (reference sequence). CDR3 loop: CARKTGALDTEAFF. CDR3 in DNA: TGTGCCAGAAAAACAGGGGCCCTAGATACTGAAGCTTTCTTT.

The V call is TRBV5-8, the J call TRBJ1-3; no reliable D call. The length of the CDR3 is 12 residues. The V gene's germline CDR1 is SGHTS and CDR2 YDEGEE. The ends were cut back, 4 bases at V and 1 base at J, with 3 bases in the middle. CDR3 in amino acids: CASSLSGNTIYF. CDR3 coding DNA: TGTGCCAGCAGCCTATCTGGAAACACCATATATTTT. The whole variable domain, remainder taken from reference TRBV5-8 and TRBJ1-3, is EAGVTQSPTHLIKTRGQQATLRCSPISGHTSVYWYQQALGLGLQFLLWYDEGEERNRGNFPPRFSGRQFPNYSSELNVNALELEDSALYLCASSLSGNTIYFGEGSWLTVV.

J is TRBJ1-5 and V is TRBV19; 8 bases map to TRBD1. This CDR3 has 14 residues. After removal of 5 bases from V and 7 bases from J, the junction contained 7 bases not matched to a gene. CDR1 is LNHDA, CDR2 SQIVND, per germline (reference sequence). The CDR3 sequence is CASSLTGERQPQHF. The CDR3 DNA is TGTGCCAGTAGTTTGACAGGGGAGCGGCAGCCCCAGCATTTT.